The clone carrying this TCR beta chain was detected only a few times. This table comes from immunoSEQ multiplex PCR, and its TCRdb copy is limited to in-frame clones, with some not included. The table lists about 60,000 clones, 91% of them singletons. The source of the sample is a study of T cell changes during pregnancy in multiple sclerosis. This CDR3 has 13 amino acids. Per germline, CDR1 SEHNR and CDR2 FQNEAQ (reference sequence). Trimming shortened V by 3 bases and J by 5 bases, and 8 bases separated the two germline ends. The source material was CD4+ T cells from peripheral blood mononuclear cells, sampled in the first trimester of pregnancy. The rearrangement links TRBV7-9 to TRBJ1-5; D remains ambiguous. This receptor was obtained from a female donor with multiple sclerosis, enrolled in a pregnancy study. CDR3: CASSLGYDQPQHF. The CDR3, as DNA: TGTGCCAGCAGCTTGGGCTACGATCAGCCCCAGCATTTT. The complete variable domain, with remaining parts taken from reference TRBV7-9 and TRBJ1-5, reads DTGVSQNPRHKITKRGQNVTFRCDPISEHNRLYWYRQTLGQGPEFLTYFQNEAQLEKSRLLSDRFSAERPKGSFSTLEIQRTEQGDSAMYLCASSLGYDQPQHFGDGTRLSIL.